This T cell receptor (beta chain) is drawn from a study of response to subunit inactivated influenza vaccine. TCRdb reanalysed the RT-PCR reads using MiXCR and keeps one entry per CDR3 protein. The sample includes hundreds of thousands of distinct CDR3 sequences, less than 15% of them seen just once. The study, taken as a whole, reports: Authors suggested that a seasonal influenza vaccination recruits few new T cells each time.

CDR3 length: 15 residues. The germline V and J ends were trimmed by 2 bases and 4 bases, with 12 bases remaining between them. CDR1 is MNHEY and CDR2 is SMNVEV in the germline V gene (reference sequence). This clonotype was counted a few times. Its antigen is currently unknown. Sequencing used PBMCs from blood, obtained 14 days before vaccination. The chain links TRBV27 to TRBJ2-1; D possibly corresponds to TRBD1 (6 bases). The clonotype was recovered from a man between 50 and 59 years old who received an inactivated influenza vaccine. The CDR3 region has the DNA TGTGCCAGCAGTTTACGCGGACAGTATTACAATGAGCAGTTCTTC. Translating it yields CASSLRGQYYNEQFF.